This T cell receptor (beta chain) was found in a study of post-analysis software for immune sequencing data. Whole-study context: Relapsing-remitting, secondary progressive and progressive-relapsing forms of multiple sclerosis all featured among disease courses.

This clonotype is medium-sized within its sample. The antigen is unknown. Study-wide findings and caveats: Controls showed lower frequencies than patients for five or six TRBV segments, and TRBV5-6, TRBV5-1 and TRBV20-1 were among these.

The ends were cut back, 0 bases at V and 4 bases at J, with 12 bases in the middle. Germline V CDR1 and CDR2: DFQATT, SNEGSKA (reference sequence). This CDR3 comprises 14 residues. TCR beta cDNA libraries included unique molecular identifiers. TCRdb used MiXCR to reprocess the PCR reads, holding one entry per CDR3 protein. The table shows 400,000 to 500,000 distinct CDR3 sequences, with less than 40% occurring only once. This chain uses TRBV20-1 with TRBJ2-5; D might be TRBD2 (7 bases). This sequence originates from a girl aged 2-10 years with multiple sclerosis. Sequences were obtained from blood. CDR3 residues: CSARDMGGLETQYF. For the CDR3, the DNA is TGCAGTGCTAGAGATATGGGGGGGCTAGAGACCCAGTACTTC.